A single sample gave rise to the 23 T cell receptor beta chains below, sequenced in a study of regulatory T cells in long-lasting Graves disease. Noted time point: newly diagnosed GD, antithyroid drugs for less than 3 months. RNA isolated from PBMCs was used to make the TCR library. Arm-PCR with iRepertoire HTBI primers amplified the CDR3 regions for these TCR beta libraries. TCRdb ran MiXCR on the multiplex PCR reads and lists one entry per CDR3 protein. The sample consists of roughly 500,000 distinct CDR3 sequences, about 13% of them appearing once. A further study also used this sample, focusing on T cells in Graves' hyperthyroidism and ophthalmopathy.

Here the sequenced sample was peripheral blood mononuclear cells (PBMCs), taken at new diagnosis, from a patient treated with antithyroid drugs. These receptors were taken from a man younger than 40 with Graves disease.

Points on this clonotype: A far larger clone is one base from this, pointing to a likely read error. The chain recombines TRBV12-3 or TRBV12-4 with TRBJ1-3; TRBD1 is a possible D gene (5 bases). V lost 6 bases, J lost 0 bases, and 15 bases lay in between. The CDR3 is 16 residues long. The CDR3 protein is CASSRAGSGSGNTIYF. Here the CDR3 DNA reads TGTGCCAGCAGCAGGGCCGGGAGCGGCTCTGGAAACACCATATATTTT.

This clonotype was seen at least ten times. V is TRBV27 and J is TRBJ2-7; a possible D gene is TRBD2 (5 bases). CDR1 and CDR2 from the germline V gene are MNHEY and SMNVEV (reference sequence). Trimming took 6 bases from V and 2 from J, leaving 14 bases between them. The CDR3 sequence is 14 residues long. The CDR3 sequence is CASSSPGVPYEQYF. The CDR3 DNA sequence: TGTGCCAGCAGCAGCCCCGGGGTCCCCTACGAGCAGTACTTC.

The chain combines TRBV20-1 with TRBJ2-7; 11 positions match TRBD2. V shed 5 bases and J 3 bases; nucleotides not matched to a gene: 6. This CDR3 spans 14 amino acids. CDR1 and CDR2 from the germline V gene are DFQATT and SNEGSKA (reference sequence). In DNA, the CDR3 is TGCAGTGCTTCCGGGACTAGCGGTCTCTACGAGCAGTACTTC. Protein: CSASGTSGLYEQYF.

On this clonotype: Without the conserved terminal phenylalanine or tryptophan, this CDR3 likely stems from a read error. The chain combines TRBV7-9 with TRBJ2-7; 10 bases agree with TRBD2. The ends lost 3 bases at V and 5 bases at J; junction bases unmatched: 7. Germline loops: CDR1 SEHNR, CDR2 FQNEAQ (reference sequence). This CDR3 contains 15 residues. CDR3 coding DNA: TGTGCCAGCAGCTTGGTCAGCGGGGGGGCCAACGAGCAGTACCTC. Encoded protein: CASSLVSGGANEQYL.

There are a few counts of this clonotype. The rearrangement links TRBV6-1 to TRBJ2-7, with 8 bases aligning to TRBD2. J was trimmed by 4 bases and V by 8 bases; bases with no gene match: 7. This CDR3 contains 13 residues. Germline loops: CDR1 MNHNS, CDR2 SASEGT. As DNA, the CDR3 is TGTGCCAGCGCGGGGGGCCTTATTTACGAGCAGTACTTC. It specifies CASAGGLIYEQYF.

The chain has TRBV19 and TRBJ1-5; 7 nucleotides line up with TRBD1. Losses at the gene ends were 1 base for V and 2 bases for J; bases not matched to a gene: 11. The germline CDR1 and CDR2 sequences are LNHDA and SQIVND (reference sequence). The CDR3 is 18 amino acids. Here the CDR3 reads CASSIGRQGGAGNQPQHF. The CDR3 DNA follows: TGTGCCAGTAGTATAGGGCGACAGGGCGGCGCGGGCAATCAGCCCCAGCATTTT.

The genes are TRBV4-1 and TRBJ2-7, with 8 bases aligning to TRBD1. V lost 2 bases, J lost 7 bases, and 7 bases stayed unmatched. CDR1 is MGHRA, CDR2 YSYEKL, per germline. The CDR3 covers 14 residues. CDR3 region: CASSQTGGRAEQYF. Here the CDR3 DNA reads TGCGCCAGCAGCCAAACAGGGGGTCGGGCGGAGCAGTACTTC.

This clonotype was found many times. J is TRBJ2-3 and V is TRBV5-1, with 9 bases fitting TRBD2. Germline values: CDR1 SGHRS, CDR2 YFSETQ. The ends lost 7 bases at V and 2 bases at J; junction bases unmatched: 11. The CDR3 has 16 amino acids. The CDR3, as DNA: TGCGCCAGCGGGGATGGGTTAGCGGGAGTCACAGATACGCAGTATTTT. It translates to CASGDGLAGVTDTQYF.

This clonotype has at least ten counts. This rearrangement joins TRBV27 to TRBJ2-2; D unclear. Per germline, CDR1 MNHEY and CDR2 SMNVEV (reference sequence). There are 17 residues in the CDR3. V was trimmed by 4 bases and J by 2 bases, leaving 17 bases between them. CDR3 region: CASSYRRAAQNTGELFF. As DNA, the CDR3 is TGTGCCAGCAGTTACCGCCGGGCGGCCCAAAACACCGGGGAGCTGTTTTTT.

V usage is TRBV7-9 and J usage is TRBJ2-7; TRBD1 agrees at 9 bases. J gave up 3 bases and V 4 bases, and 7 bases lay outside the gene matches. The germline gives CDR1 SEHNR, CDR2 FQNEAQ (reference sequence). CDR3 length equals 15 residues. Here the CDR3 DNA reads TGTGCCAGCAGCTCGGCGGGACAGGGAGACTACGAGCAGTACTTC. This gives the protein CASSSAGQGDYEQYF.

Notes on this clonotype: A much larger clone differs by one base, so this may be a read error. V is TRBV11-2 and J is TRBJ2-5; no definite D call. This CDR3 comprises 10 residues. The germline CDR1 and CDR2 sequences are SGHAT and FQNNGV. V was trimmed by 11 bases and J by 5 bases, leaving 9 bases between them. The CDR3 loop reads CAHSHETQYF. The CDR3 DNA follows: TGTGCCCACAGCCATGAGACCCAGTACTTC.

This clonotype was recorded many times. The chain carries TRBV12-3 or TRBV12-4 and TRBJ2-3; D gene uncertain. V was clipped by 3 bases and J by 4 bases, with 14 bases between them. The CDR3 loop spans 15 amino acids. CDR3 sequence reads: CASSFRNLGADTQYF. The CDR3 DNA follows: TGTGCCAGCAGTTTTAGGAACTTGGGTGCAGATACGCAGTATTTT.

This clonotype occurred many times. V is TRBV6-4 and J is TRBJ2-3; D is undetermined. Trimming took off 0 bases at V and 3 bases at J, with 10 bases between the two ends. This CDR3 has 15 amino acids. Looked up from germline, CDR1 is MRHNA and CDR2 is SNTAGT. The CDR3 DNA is TGTGCCAGCAGTGACTCTGGCAGTAGGACAGATACGCAGTATTTT. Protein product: CASSDSGSRTDTQYF.

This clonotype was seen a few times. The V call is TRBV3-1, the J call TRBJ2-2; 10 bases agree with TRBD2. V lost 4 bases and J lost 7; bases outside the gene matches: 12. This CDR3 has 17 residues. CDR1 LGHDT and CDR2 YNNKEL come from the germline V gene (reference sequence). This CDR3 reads CASSRISGRAIGGELFF. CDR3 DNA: TGTGCCAGCAGCCGGATCAGCGGGAGGGCCATAGGCGGGGAGCTGTTTTTT.

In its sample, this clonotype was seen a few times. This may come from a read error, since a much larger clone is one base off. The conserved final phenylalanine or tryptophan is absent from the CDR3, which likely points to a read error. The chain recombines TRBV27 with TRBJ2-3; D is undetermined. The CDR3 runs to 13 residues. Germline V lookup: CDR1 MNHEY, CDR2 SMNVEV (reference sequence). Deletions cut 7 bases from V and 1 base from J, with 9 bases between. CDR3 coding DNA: TGTGCCAGCATAGACGAAGGCACAGATACGCAGTATCTT. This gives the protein CASIDEGTDTQYL.

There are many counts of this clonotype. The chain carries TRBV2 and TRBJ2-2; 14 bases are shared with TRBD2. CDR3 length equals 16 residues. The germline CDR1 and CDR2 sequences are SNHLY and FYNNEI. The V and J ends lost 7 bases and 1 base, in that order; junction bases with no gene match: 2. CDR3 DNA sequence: TGTGCCAGCACGGGGACTAGCGGGAGGAACACCGGGGAGCTGTTTTTT. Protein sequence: CASTGTSGRNTGELFF.

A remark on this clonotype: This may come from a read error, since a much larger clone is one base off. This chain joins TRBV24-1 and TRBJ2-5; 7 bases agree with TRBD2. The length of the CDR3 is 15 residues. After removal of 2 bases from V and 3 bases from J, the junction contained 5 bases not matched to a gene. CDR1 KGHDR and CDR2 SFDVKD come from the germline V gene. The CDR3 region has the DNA TGTGCCACCAGTGATTCCGGGACTATAAAAGAGACCCAGTACTTC. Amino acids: CATSDSGTIKETQYF.

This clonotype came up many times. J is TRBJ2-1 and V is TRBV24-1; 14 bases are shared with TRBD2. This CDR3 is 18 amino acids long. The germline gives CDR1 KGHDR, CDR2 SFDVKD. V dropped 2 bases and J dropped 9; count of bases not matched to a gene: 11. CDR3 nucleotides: TGTGCCACCAGTGATTCCGGACTAGCGGGGGGCCTAGTTGTTGAGCAGTTCTTC. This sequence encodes CATSDSGLAGGLVVEQFF.

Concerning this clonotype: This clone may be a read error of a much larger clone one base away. CDR3 region: CASSLQSGASSYEQYF. CDR3 DNA: TGTGCCAGCAGCCTCCAAAGCGGGGCGAGCTCCTACGAGCAGTACTTC. The rearrangement links TRBV11-2 to TRBJ2-7; 7 nucleotides match TRBD2. Trimming cost V 5 bases and J 0 bases; bases outside gene matches: 10. This CDR3 is built from 16 residues. CDR1 is SGHAT and CDR2 is FQNNGV in the germline V gene.

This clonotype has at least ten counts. The CDR3 loop reads CASSLVPAGDSYEQYF. Here the CDR3 DNA reads TGTGCCAGCAGTTTAGTCCCAGCGGGGGACTCCTACGAGCAGTACTTC. The chain uses TRBV28 and TRBJ2-7; TRBD2 aligns across 8 bases. J lost 0 bases, V lost 2 bases, and 6 bases had no gene match. The V gene's germline CDR1 is MDHEN and CDR2 SYDVKM. The CDR3 is 16 residues long.

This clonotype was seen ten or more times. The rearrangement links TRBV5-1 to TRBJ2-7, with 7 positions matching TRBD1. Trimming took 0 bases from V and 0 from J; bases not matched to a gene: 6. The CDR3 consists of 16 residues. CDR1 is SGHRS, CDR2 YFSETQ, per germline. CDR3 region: CASSLVYTGASYEQYF. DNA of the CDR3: TGCGCCAGCAGCTTGGTATATACAGGGGCCTCCTACGAGCAGTACTTC.

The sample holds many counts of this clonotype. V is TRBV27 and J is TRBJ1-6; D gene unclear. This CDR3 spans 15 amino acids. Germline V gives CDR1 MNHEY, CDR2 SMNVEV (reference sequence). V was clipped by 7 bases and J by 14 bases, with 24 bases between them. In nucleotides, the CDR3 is TGTGCCAGCAAGCAGACCCCGGGGAGATTCGGTTCCCTCCACTTT. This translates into CASKQTPGRFGSLHF.

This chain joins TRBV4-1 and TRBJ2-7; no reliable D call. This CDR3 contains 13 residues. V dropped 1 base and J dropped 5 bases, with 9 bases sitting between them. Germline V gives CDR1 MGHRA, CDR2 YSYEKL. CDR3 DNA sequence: TGCGCCAGCAGCCAAGGGGCCCGGGACGAGCAGTACTTC. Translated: CASSQGARDEQYF.